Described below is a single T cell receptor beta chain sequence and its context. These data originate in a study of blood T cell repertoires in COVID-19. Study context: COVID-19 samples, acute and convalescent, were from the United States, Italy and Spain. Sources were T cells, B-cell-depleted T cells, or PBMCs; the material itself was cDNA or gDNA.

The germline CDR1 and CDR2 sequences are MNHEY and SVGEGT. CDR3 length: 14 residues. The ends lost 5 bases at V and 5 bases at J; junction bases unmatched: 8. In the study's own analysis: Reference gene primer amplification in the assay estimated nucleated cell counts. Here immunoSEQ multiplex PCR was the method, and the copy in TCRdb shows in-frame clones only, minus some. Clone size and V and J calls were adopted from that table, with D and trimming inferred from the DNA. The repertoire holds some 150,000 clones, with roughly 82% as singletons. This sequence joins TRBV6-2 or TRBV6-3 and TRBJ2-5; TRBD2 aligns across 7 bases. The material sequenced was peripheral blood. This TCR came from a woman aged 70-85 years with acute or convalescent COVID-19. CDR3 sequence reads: CASSPRTRGETQYF. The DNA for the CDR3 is TGTGCCAGCAGTCCGCGGACTAGAGGGGAGACCCAGTACTTC.